What follows describes a single T cell receptor (beta chain). Reasons for excluding patients were uncontrolled infection, other autoimmune disease, pregnancy or lactation. V lost 8 bases and J lost 4, with 9 bases in between. The CDR3 consists of 13 residues. The germline gives CDR1 SEHNR, CDR2 FQNEAQ (reference sequence). These data belong to a study of T cells in Graves' hyperthyroidism and ophthalmopathy. RNA transcripts yielded amplified TCR beta CDR3 regions. The HTBI primer set drove a first-round RT-PCR of the TCR CDR3. TCRdb used MiXCR to reprocess the multiplex PCR reads, holding one entry per CDR3 protein. The sample has roughly 700,000 distinct CDR3 sequences, roughly a third seen once.

The sequence was obtained from a woman between 35 and 50 years old with Graves' hyperthyroidism. V and J are TRBV7-9 and TRBJ2-6; D gene ambiguous. The sequencing input was blood. CDR3 nucleotide sequence: TGTGCCAGCGATTCAACCGGGGCCAACGTCCTGACTTTC. Its protein product is CASDSTGANVLTF.